The 30 T cell receptor beta chains listed next were all sequenced from one sample in a study of identical twins. A single record per CDR3 protein comes from TCRdb applying MiXCR to the 5' RACE reads. The sample carries around 250,000 distinct CDR3 sequences, 7% recorded once. This same sample was also part of a study on yellow fever vaccine responses in identical twins.

The sequenced sample was memory (CD45RO+) T cells sorted from blood. These receptors originate from a woman under 30 in good health.

There are a few counts of this clonotype. V is TRBV3-1 and J is TRBJ2-5; D may be TRBD2 (6 bases). CDR3 size: 16 residues. The germline V and J ends were trimmed by 0 bases and 2 bases, with 13 bases remaining between them. Germline V lookup: CDR1 LGHDT, CDR2 YNNKEL (reference sequence). The CDR3 nucleotides are TGTGCCAGCAGCCAAGATACCGGGAGCGCACAAGAGACCCAGTACTTC. Encoded protein: CASSQDTGSAQETQYF.

This clonotype was picked up many times. This rearrangement joins TRBV14 to TRBJ2-1, with D maybe TRBD2 (6 bases). This CDR3 region has 17 residues. V was trimmed by 4 bases and J by 8 bases, leaving 24 bases between them. Germline V lookup: CDR1 SGHDN, CDR2 FVKESK. The CDR3 DNA sequence: TGTGCCAGCAGCCCTCTCCCCGGGACTCGAACCCCCGATGAGCAGTTCTTC. Its protein is CASSPLPGTRTPDEQFF. The complete variable domain, with remaining parts taken from reference TRBV14 and TRBJ2-1, reads EAGVTQFPSHSVIEKGQTVTLRCDPISGHDNLYWYRRVMGKEIKFLLHFVKESKQDESGMPNNRFLAERTGGTYSTLKVQPAELEDSGVYFCASSPLPGTRTPDEQFFGPGTRLTVL.

Only a few counts were recorded for this clonotype. The rearrangement uses TRBV6-1 and TRBJ2-3, with 8 bases identical to TRBD1. Germline CDR1 and CDR2: MNHNS and SASEGT. The V gene end was trimmed by 3 bases and the J gene end by 6 bases; junction bases not matched to a gene: 8. The CDR3 runs 15 residues. CDR3 sequence (DNA): TGTGCCAGCAGTGAGGGTCAGGGGGCGTCGGATACGCAGTATTTT. This sequence encodes CASSEGQGASDTQYF.

This clonotype has ten or more counts. The rearrangement links TRBV3-1 to TRBJ2-2; TRBD2 matches at 9 bases. The V and J ends lost 6 bases and 0 bases, in that order; junction bases with no gene match: 11. Looked up from germline, CDR1 is LGHDT and CDR2 is YNNKEL (reference sequence). This CDR3 comprises 18 residues. The CDR3 DNA follows: TGTGCCAGCAGTTCCCCCCTAGCGGGGATCGCGAACACCGGGGAGCTGTTTTTT. It codes for CASSSPLAGIANTGELFF.

This clonotype was counted only a few times. V usage is TRBV3-1 and J usage is TRBJ2-3; 9 nucleotides agree with TRBD1. The germline CDR1 and CDR2 sequences are LGHDT and YNNKEL (reference sequence). J gave up 1 base and V 1 base, and 3 bases lay outside the gene matches. The CDR3 is made up of 16 amino acids. The CDR3 protein is CASSQARDRGTDTQYF. The CDR3 region has the DNA TGTGCCAGCAGCCAAGCTCGGGACAGGGGCACAGATACGCAGTATTTT.

This sequence joins TRBV15 and TRBJ2-5; D ambiguous. Trimming took off 3 bases at V and 2 bases at J, with 7 bases between the two ends. This CDR3 is built from 13 residues. Germline assignment: CDR1 LNHNV and CDR2 YYDKDF (reference sequence). Here the CDR3 reads CATSRPWQETQYF. The CDR3 region has the DNA TGTGCCACCAGCAGGCCGTGGCAAGAGACCCAGTACTTC.

This clonotype has at least ten counts. V and J are TRBV24-1 and TRBJ2-2, with D unclear. Germline CDR1 reads KGHDR; CDR2 reads SFDVKD. The CDR3 has 13 amino acids. V was cut by 3 bases and J by 8 bases, with 9 bases left in between. This CDR3 is CATSDPRAGELFF. The CDR3 nucleotides read TGTGCCACCAGTGATCCCCGGGCGGGGGAGCTGTTTTTT.

This clonotype was detected a few times. This chain's CDR3 is CATSEGQPITDTQYF. The DNA of the CDR3 is TGTGCCACCAGTGAGGGACAGCCCATCACAGATACGCAGTATTTT. The chain couples TRBV24-1 to TRBJ2-3, with 7 bases identical to TRBD1. Trimming took 4 bases from V and 2 from J; bases not matched to a gene: 5. The CDR3 spans 15 residues. CDR1 KGHDR and CDR2 SFDVKD come from the germline V gene.

This clonotype was counted ten times or more. The chain recombines TRBV7-6 with TRBJ1-4; no definite D call. V was pared by 6 bases and J by 4 bases, with 12 bases between. CDR1 is SGHVS and CDR2 is FNYEAQ in the germline V gene. The CDR3 extends over 14 amino acids. Here the CDR3 reads CASRSGRSNEKLFF. The CDR3 region has the DNA TGTGCCAGCAGGTCCGGACGGAGTAATGAAAAACTGTTTTTT. The complete variable domain, with remaining parts taken from reference TRBV7-6 and TRBJ1-4, reads GAGVSQSPRYKVTKRGQDVALRCDPISGHVSLYWYRQALGQGPEFLTYFNYEAQQDKSGLPNDRFSAERPEGSISTLTIQRTEQRDSAMYRCASRSGRSNEKLFFGSGTQLSVL.

The chain recombines TRBV6-1 with TRBJ2-3; D possibly corresponds to TRBD2 (5 bases). The V end was cut by 1 base, the J end by 4 bases, with 12 bases between. Germline values: CDR1 MNHNS, CDR2 SASEGT. The CDR3 is made up of 15 amino acids. The CDR3 loop is CASSEEEGRPDTQYF. CDR3 nucleotides: TGTGCCAGCAGTGAAGAAGAGGGCCGCCCAGATACGCAGTATTTT.

V usage is TRBV18 and J usage is TRBJ1-3; D is unclear. The CDR3 is 15 residues long. V shed 1 base and J shed 2 bases, with 9 bases lying between them. Germline CDR1 is KGHSH and CDR2 is LQKENI. CDR3 bases: TGTGCCAGCTCACCACTATTAACAACTGGAAACACCATATATTTT. Its translation is CASSPLLTTGNTIYF. The complete variable domain, with remaining parts taken from reference TRBV18 and TRBJ1-3, reads NAGVMQNPRHLVRRRGQEARLRCSPMKGHSHVYWYRQLPEEGLKFMVYLQKENIIDESGMPKERFSAEFPKEGPSILRIQQVVRGDSAAYFCASSPLLTTGNTIYFGEGSWLTVV.

This clonotype was observed many times. The chain has TRBV6-1 and TRBJ1-5, with D perhaps matching TRBD1 (6 bases). The germline V gene has CDR1 MNHNS and CDR2 SASEGT. The CDR3 has 14 amino acids. The V and J ends lost 4 bases and 6 bases respectively, with 13 bases between them. The CDR3, as DNA: TGTGCCAGCAGTGGCGACAGGCGAGCTCAGCCCCAGCATTTT. Encoded protein: CASSGDRRAQPQHF.

This clonotype has a count of ten or more. This rearrangement joins TRBV7-2 to TRBJ1-1; D ambiguous. The CDR3 covers 13 residues. Germline loops: CDR1 SGHTA, CDR2 FQGNSA. Trimming took off 3 bases at V and 6 bases at J, with 11 bases between the two ends. The DNA for the CDR3 is TGTGCCAGCAGCTTGGTCCTAGGCGCTGAAGCTTTCTTT. As protein: CASSLVLGAEAFF. The variable domain in full, completed from reference TRBV7-2 and TRBJ1-1, reads GAGVSQSPSNKVTEKGKDVELRCDPISGHTALYWYRQSLGQGLEFLIYFQGNSAPDKSGLPSDRFSAERTGGSVSTLTIQRTQQEDSAVYLCASSLVLGAEAFFGQGTRLTVV.

The sample holds many counts of this clonotype. V is TRBV12-3 or TRBV12-4 and J is TRBJ1-2; D ambiguous. CDR3 length: 15 residues. V lost 1 base and J 4 bases, leaving 13 bases between the germline ends. DNA for the CDR3: TGTGCCAGCAGTTTAGTACGGGGTAACGGCTATGGCTACACCTTC. Protein: CASSLVRGNGYGYTF.

This clonotype was detected only a few times. CDR3 in DNA: TGTGCCAGCACCGACACCTGGGCGAACACTGAAGCTTTCTTT. It codes for CASTDTWANTEAFF. The chain carries TRBV28 and TRBJ1-1; no clear D. Trimming removed 7 bases from V and 1 base from J, with 13 bases in between. The CDR3 consists of 14 residues. Germline assignment: CDR1 MDHEN and CDR2 SYDVKM. Supplemented by reference TRBV28 and TRBJ1-1, the full variable domain reads DVKVTQSSRYLVKRTGEKVFLECVQDMDHENMFWYRQDPGLGLRLIYFSYDVKMKEKGDIPEGYSVSREKKERFSLILESASTNQTSMYLCASTDTWANTEAFFGQGTRLTVV.

The chain uses TRBV5-6 and TRBJ2-3; TRBD1 matches at 8 bases. Germline lookup yields CDR1 SGHDT and CDR2 YYEEEE. The CDR3 totals 15 residues. V shed 1 base and J 6 bases; nucleotides not matched to a gene: 7. Here the CDR3 reads CASSLKGQGVDTQYF. The CDR3 DNA reads as TGTGCCAGCAGCTTGAAAGGACAGGGCGTGGATACGCAGTATTTT.

This clonotype was counted at least ten times. The rearrangement uses TRBV18 and TRBJ2-7; weak D call: TRBD1 (5 bases). This CDR3 contains 14 residues. V lost 1 base and J lost 0, with 7 bases in between. The V gene's germline CDR1 is KGHSH and CDR2 LQKENI. The CDR3 sequence is CASSPRRDSYEQYF. CDR3 DNA sequence: TGTGCCAGCTCACCACGCAGGGACTCCTACGAGCAGTACTTC.

This clonotype has only a few counts. The chain carries TRBV5-1 and TRBJ1-1; D uncertain. The V and J ends lost 0 bases and 6 bases respectively, with 12 bases between them. The CDR3 is 14 amino acids. Germline V gene sequence: CDR1 SGHRS, CDR2 YFSETQ. The CDR3 sequence is CASSLAFAAAEAFF. DNA of the CDR3: TGCGCCAGCAGCTTGGCATTCGCAGCCGCTGAAGCTTTCTTT.

There are a few counts of this clonotype. This rearrangement joins TRBV20-1 to TRBJ2-2; TRBD2 matches at 12 bases. The CDR3 has 16 residues. Losses at the gene ends were 6 bases for V and 5 bases for J; bases not matched to a gene: 10. Germline V gene lookup returns CDR1 DFQATT and CDR2 SNEGSKA (reference sequence). CDR3 nucleotides: TGCAGTGCATCGACTAGCGGGGGCCCCGGAACCGGGGAGCTGTTTTTT. This gives the protein CSASTSGGPGTGELFF.

This chain connects TRBV20-1 to TRBJ1-1; 7 bases are shared with TRBD1. Germline assignment: CDR1 DFQATT and CDR2 SNEGSKA (reference sequence). The ends lost 6 bases at V and 1 base at J; junction bases unmatched: 11. The CDR3 runs to 15 residues. CDR3 bases: TGCAGTGCCAGGAAAGGGGGCAGCCCGAACACTGAAGCTTTCTTT. Translation: CSARKGGSPNTEAFF.

The chain links TRBV18 to TRBJ2-1; TRBD2 matches at 10 bases. Germline V gene sequence: CDR1 KGHSH, CDR2 LQKENI. The CDR3 length is 15 residues. The ends lost 5 bases at V and 8 bases at J; junction bases unmatched: 9. This CDR3 is CASSTEREGRDEQFF. Written as DNA, the CDR3 is TGTGCCAGCTCAACTGAGCGGGAGGGCCGGGATGAGCAGTTCTTC.

This chain's CDR3 is CAISSPLAPTPETQYF. The CDR3 DNA reads as TGTGCCATCAGTTCCCCTCTAGCGCCAACTCCAGAGACCCAGTACTTC. The chain joins TRBV10-3 to TRBJ2-5; D might be TRBD2 (6 bases). The V end lost 5 bases, the J end lost 4 bases, and 20 bases lay between the germline ends. CDR1 ENHRY and CDR2 SYGVKD come from the germline V gene. This CDR3 has 16 amino acids.

The sample holds many counts of this clonotype. The chain recombines TRBV5-1 with TRBJ2-5; 10 bases fit TRBD2. The CDR3 extends over 15 amino acids. Trimming took 2 bases from V and 1 from J; bases not matched to a gene: 2. Germline V gives CDR1 SGHRS, CDR2 YFSETQ. The CDR3 protein is CASSFSSGGQETQYF. CDR3 sequence (DNA): TGCGCCAGCAGCTTCTCTAGCGGGGGCCAAGAGACCCAGTACTTC. Based on the CDR3 plus reference TRBV5-1 and TRBJ2-5, the full variable domain is KAGVTQTPRYLIKTRGQQVTLSCSPISGHRSVSWYQQTPGQGLQFLFEYFSETQRNKGNFPGRFSGRQFSNSRSEMNVSTLELGDSALYLCASSFSSGGQETQYFGPGTRLLVL.

The chain recombines TRBV24-1 with TRBJ2-1; 10 bases agree with TRBD2. The germline V gene has CDR1 KGHDR and CDR2 SFDVKD. Trimming cost V 3 bases and J 9 bases; bases outside gene matches: 7. There are 15 residues in the CDR3. The CDR3 DNA follows: TGTGCCACCAGTGATCAGGGACTAGCGTGGGGTGAGCAGTTCTTC. Its protein product is CATSDQGLAWGEQFF.

The rearrangement joins TRBV2 to TRBJ2-5, with 10 positions matching TRBD2. Germline V lookup: CDR1 SNHLY, CDR2 FYNNEI. CDR3 length: 15 residues. V gave up 4 bases and J gave up 5 bases; unmatched junction bases: 7. In nucleotides, the CDR3 is TGTGCCAGCAGTGGGGCAGCGGGAGGGGGTGAGACCCAGTACTTC. Its translation is CASSGAAGGGETQYF.

This clonotype appeared a few times. The CDR3 loop is CASNSELAGTHEGWAGELFF. CDR3 bases: TGTGCCAGCAATTCGGAACTAGCGGGTACCCACGAAGGTTGGGCCGGGGAGCTGTTTTTT. V gene TRBV27 combines with J gene TRBJ2-2; TRBD2 matches 9 bases. The CDR3 is made up of 20 amino acids. Looked up from germline, CDR1 is MNHEY and CDR2 is SMNVEV (reference sequence). Trimming at V came to 7 bases and at J to 6 bases, leaving 24 bases not matched to a gene.

This clonotype was seen a handful of times. The gene calls are TRBV7-9 and TRBJ1-6; possibly TRBD1 for D (6 bases). CDR3 size: 14 residues. CDR1 is SEHNR and CDR2 is FQNEAQ in the germline V gene (reference sequence). V lost 1 base and J lost 5, with 6 bases in between. The CDR3 nucleotides are TGTGCCAGCAGCTTAGAGGGGGATAATTCACCCCTCCACTTT. Its protein product is CASSLEGDNSPLHF.

Only a few counts were recorded for this clonotype. The gene calls are TRBV18 and TRBJ2-7; D remains ambiguous. The V gene's germline CDR1 is KGHSH and CDR2 LQKENI. Trimming cost V 3 bases and J 3 bases, with 0 bases left between them. CDR3 length equals 10 residues. For the CDR3, the DNA is TGTGCCAGCTCACCCTACGAGCAGTACGTC. As protein: CASSPYEQYV.

This clonotype was seen repeatedly, ten times or more. This chain uses TRBV25-1 with TRBJ2-7; 8 bases are a match to TRBD2. This CDR3 region has 17 residues. Looked up from germline, CDR1 is MGHDK and CDR2 is SYGVNS. The junction had 15 bases not matched to a gene; V was cut back by 5 bases and J by 3 bases. Here the CDR3 reads CASSLKLGTREIYEQYV. As DNA, the CDR3 is TGTGCCAGCAGTCTCAAACTCGGGACTAGGGAGATCTACGAGCAGTACGTC.

This clonotype was counted ten times or more. CDR3 loop: CASSWDSIGEKLFF. The CDR3 DNA follows: TGTGCCAGCAGTTGGGACTCCATTGGGGAAAAACTGTTTTTT. The J gene is TRBJ1-4, the V gene TRBV12-3 or TRBV12-4; D might be TRBD1 (5 bases). The V gene lost 4 bases and the J gene lost 8 bases, with 14 bases spanning the gap. The CDR3 length is 14 residues.